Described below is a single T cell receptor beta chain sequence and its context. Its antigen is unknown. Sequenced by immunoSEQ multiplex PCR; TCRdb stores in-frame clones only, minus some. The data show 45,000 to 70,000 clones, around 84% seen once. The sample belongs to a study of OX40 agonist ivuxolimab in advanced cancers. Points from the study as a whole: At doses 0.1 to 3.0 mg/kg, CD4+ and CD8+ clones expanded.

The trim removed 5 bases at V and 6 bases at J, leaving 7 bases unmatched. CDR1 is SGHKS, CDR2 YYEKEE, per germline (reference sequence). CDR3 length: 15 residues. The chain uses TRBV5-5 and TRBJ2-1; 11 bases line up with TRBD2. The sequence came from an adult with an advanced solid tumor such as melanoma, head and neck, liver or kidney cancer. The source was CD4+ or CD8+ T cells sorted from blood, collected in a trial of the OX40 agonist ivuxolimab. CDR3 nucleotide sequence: TGTGCCAGCAGGGCACTAGCGGGGGAGGTCAATGAGCAGTTCTTC. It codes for CASRALAGEVNEQFF.